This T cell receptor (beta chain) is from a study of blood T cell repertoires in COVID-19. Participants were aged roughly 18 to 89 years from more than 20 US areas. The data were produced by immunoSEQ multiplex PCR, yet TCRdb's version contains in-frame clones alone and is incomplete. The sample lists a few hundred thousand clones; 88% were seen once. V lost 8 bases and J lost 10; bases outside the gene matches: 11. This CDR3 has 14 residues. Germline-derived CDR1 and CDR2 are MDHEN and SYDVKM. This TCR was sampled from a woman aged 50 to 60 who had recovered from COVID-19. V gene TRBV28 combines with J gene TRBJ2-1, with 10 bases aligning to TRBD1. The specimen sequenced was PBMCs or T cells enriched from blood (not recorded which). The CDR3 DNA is TGTGCCAGCGCCGGGACAGGGGCTTGGCGGGAGCAGTTCTTC. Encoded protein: CASAGTGAWREQFF.